This TCR beta chain was profiled in a study of spatial heterogeneity in lung cancer. Turning to the study itself: Each time, sequencing found more beta-chain sequences than alpha-chain sequences. In the raw reads, each unique TCR and UMI combination was present more than ten times on average.

Individual TCR cDNA molecules each bore their own unique molecular identifier. TCRdb reprocessed the 5' RACE reads with MiXCR, giving one entry per CDR3 protein. The data hold roughly 39,000 distinct CDR3 sequences, with roughly 6% observed a single time. Time point reported: sample taken at primary tumor resection. Without sorting, whole RNA was sequenced from tumor, nontumor lung or frozen PBMC. Donors were about 70 untreated early-stage non-small cell lung cancer patients. CDR3 length: 13 residues. The germline CDR1 and CDR2 sequences are ENHRY and SYGVKD. V lost 4 bases to trimming and J lost 5 bases, with 12 bases between them. The table lists this clonotype with many counts.

This rearrangement joins TRBV10-3 to TRBJ2-7, with a weak D call TRBD1 (8 bases). Material: PBMCs, obtained at surgery. This TCR came from a male donor with early-stage non-small cell lung cancer. The CDR3 DNA reads as TGTGCCATCAGTGCAACAGGGGGGGACGAGCAGTACTTC. Its translation is CAISATGGDEQYF.